The source of this T cell receptor (beta chain) is a study of T cells after yellow fever vaccination. Findings and limits, study-wide: Weaker, the secondary response had a peak occurring faster, on day 5 versus 15. Abundant clonotypes from the bulk population could contaminate FACS-sorted repertoires.

The junction had 4 bases not matched to a gene; V was cut back by 5 bases and J by 5 bases. The CDR3 has 13 amino acids. CDR1 SGHAT and CDR2 FQDESV come from the germline V gene (reference sequence). TCRdb re-derived calls from the 5' RACE reads in MiXCR, one entry per CDR3 protein. In the table there are approximately 610,000 distinct CDR3 sequences, 17% of which are singletons. With respect to this clonotype: Its matching antigen is unknown.

This material consisted of PBMCs, taken 5 days after the first yellow fever vaccination. This clonotype was sampled from a man between 18 and 35 years old who received the YFV17D yellow fever vaccine. This sequence joins TRBV11-1 and TRBJ2-7; TRBD1 matches at 9 bases. The CDR3 DNA reads TGTGCCAGCAGCCGGGACAGGGTGCACGAGCAGTACTTC. Residues: CASSRDRVHEQYF.